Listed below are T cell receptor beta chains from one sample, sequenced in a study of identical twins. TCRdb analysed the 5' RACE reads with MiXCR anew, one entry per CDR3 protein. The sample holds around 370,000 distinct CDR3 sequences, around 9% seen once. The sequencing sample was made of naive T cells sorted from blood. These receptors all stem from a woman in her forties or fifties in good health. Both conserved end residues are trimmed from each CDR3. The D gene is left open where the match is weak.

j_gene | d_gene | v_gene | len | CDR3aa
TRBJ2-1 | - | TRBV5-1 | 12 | ASSLNRWSGVVF
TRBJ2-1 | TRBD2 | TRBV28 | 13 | ASSLPGGPRDEQF
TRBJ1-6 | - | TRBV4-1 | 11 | ASSQDTRAPLH
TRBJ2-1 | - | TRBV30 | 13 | AWSPGTSSYNEQF
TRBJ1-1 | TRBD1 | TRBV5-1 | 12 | ASRQGVGDTEAF
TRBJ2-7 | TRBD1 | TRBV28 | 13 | ASSSHTDRFDEQY
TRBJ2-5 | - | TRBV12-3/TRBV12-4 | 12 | ASSPSGFGETQY
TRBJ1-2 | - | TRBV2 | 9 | ASSEYGERL
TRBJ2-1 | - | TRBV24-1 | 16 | ATSDPRGVTVSYNEQF
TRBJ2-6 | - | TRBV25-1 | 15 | ASSGDTGYSGANVLT
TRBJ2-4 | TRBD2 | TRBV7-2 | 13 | ASSFPSGDRNIQY
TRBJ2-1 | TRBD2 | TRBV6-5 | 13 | ASSPVAGIYNEQF
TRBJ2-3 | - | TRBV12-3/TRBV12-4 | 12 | ASSPDRLQYTQY
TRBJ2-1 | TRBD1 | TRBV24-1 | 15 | ATSDPPGQGTYNEQF
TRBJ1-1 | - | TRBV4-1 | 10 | ASSRRNTEAF
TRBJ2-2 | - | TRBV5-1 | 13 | ASRYSRMNTGELF
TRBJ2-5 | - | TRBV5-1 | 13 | ASSLEQTHQETQY
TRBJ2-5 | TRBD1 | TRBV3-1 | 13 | ASSQTGGLGETQY
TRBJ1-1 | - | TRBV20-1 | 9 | SASRQTEAF
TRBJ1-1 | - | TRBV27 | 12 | ASSLFRGNTEAF
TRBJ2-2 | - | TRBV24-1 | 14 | ATSKGANIQSGELF
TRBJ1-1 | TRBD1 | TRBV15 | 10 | ATSRTGLVAF
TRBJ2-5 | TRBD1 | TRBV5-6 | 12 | ASSGGTGGETQY
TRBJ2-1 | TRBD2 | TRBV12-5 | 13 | ASGSGLARLGEQF
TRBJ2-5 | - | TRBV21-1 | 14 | ASSKLKREFQETQY
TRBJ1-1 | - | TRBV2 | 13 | ASSSPGGLWTEAF
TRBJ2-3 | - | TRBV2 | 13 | ASSGSGKSTDTQY
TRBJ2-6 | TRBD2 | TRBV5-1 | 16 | ASSLTSGITSGANVLT
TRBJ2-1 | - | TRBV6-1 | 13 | ASSEVRGWNNEQF
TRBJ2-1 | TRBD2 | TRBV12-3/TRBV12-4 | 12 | ASRMAGGPGEQF
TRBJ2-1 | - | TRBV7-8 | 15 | ASSLAGFAGTGDEQF
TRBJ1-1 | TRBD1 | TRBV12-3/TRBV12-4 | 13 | ASSLAGGLNTEAF
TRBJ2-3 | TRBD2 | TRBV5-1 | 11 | ASSAGVEDTQY
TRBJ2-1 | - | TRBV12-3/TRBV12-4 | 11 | ASLLRGIGEQF
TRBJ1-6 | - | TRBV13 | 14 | ASSLGGAGSNSPLH
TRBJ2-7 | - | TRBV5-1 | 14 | ASSLLPGTPTYEQY
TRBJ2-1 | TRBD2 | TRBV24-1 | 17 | ATSGQGERTSGASNEQF
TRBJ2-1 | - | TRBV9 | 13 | ASSASGEPYNEQF
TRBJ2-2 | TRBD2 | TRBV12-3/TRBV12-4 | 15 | ASRAPSGRSNTGELF
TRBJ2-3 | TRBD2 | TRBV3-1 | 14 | ASSPTLAGGWDTQY
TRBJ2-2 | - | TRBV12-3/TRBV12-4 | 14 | ASRPNLLLDTGELF
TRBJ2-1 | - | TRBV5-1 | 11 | ASSLDSGYEQF
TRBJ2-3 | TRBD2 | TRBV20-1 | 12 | SAQTSVSTDTQY
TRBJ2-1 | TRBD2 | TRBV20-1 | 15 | SALGGLAGSSRSEQF
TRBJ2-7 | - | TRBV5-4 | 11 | ASSWTDKYEQY
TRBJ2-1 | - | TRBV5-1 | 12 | ASSSDYSYNEQF
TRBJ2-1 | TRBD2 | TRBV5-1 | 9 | ASSLGLAQF
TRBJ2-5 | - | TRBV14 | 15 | ASSPLIWDQSQETQY
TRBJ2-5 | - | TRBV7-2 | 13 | ASSLAGPAGQTQY
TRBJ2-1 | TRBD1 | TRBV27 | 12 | ASSFTGGFNEQF
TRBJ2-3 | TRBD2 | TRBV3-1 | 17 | ASSQDLGTSGGTTDTQY
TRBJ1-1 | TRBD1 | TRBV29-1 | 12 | SALRDRGRTEAF
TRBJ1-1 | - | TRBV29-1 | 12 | SVGIKGGNAEAF
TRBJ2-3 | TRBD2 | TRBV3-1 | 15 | ASSQDQIAGPADTQY
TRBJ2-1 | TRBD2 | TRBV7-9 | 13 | ASSLSGELRDEQF